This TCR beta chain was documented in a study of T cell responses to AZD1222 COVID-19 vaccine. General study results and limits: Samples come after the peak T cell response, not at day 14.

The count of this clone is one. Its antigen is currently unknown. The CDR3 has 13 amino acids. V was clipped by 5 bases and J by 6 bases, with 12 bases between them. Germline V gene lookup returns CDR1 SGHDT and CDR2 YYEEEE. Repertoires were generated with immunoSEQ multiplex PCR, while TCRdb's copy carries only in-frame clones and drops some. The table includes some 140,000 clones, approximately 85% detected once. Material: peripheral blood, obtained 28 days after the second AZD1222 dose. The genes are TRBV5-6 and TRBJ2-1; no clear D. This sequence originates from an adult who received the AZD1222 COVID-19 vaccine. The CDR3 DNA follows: TGTGCCAGCAGGGAACCCACCCTCAATGAGCAGTTCTTC. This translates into CASREPTLNEQFF.